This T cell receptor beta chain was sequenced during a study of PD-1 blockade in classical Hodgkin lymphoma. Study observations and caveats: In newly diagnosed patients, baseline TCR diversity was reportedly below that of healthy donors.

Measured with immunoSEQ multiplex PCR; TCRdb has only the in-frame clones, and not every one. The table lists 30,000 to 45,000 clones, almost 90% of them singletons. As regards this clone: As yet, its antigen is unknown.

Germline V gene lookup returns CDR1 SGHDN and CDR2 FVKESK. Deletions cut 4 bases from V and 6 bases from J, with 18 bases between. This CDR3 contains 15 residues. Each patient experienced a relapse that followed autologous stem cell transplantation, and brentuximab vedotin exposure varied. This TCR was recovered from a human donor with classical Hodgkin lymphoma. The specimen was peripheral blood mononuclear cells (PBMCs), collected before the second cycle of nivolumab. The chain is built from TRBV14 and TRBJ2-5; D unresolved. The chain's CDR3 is CASSLLGSVTQTQYF. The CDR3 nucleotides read TGTGCCAGCAGCCTCCTCGGGTCGGTGACGCAGACCCAGTACTTC.